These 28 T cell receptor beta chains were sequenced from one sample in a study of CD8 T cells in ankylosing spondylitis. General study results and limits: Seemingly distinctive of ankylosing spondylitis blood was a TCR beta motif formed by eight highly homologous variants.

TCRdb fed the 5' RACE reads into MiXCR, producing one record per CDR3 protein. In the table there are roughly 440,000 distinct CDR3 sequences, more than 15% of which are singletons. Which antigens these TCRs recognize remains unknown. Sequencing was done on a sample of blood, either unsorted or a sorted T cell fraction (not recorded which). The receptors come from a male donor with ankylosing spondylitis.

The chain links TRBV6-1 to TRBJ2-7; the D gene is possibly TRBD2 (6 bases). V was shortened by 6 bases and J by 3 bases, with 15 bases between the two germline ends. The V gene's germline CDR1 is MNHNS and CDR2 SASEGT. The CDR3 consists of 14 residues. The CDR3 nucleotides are TGTGCCAGCAGACGGGACTCCACAGGCTACGAGCAGTACTTC. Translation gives CASRRDSTGYEQYF.

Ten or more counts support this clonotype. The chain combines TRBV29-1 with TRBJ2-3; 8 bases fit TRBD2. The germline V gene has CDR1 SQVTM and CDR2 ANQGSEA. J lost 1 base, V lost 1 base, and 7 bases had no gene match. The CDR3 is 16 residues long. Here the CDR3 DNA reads TGCAGCGTTGAAGTATATAGCGGGGTCGGCACAGATACGCAGTATTTT. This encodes CSVEVYSGVGTDTQYF.

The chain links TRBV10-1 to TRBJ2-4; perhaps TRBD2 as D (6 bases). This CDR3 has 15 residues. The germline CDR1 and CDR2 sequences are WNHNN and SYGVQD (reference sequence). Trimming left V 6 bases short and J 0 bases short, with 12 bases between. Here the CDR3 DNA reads TGCGCCAGCAGCGGTATGGGACTAGCCAAAAACATTCAGTACTTC. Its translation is CASSGMGLAKNIQYF.

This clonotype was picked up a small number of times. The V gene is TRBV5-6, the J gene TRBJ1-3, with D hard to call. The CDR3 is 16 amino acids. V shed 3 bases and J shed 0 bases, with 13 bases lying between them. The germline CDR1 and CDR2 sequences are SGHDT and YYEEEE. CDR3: CASSSLAEFSGNTIYF. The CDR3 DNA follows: TGTGCCAGCAGCTCCCTCGCGGAATTCTCTGGAAACACCATATATTTT.

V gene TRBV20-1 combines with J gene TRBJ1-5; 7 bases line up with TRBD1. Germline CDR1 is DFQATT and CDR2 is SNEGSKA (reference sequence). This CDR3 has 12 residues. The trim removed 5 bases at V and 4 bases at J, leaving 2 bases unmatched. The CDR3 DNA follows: TGCAGTGCTCAGGGGGGTAATCAGCCCCAGCATTTT. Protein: CSAQGGNQPQHF.

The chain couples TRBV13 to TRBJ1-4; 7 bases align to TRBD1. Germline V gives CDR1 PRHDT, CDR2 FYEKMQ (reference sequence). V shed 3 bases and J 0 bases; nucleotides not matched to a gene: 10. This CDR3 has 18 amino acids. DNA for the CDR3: TGTGCCAGCAGCTTCCGACAGGGACCCTTTGCAACTAATGAAAAACTGTTTTTT. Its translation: CASSFRQGPFATNEKLFF.

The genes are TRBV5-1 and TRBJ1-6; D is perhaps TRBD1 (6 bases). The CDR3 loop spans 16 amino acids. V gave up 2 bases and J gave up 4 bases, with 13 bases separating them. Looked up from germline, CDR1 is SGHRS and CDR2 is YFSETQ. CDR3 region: CASSFDGTTYNSPLHF. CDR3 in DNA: TGCGCCAGCAGCTTTGATGGGACAACATATAATTCACCCCTCCACTTT.

CDR3 sequence (DNA): TGTGCCATCTCGTTTGGTAATTCACCCCTCCACTTT. It yields the protein CAISFGNSPLHF. V gene TRBV10-3 combines with J gene TRBJ1-6; D gene ambiguous. Germline lookup yields CDR1 ENHRY and CDR2 SYGVKD. This CDR3 has 12 amino acids. V shed 8 bases and J shed 6 bases, with 8 bases lying between them.

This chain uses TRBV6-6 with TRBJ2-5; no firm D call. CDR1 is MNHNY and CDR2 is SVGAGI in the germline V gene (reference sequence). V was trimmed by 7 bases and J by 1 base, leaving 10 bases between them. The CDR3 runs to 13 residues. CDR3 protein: CASKSRSQETQYF. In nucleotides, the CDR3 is TGTGCCAGCAAGAGTCGAAGCCAAGAGACCCAGTACTTC.

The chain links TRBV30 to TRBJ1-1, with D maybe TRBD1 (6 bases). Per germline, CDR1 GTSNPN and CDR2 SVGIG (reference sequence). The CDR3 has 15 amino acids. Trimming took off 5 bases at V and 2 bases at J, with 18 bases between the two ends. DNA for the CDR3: TGTGCCTGGGCCCTTCCGACAGGCTTTAACACTGAAGCTTTCTTT. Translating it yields CAWALPTGFNTEAFF.

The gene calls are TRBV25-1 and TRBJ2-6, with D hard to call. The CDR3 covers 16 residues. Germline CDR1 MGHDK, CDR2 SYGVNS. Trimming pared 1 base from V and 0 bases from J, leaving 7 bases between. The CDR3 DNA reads TGTGCCAGCAGTGAATCGCAAAGCTCTGGGGCCAACGTCCTGACTTTC. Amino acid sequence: CASSESQSSGANVLTF.

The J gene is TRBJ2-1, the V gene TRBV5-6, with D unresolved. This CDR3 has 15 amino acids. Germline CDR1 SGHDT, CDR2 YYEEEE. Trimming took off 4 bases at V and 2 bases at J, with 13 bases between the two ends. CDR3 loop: CASSRPAKPYNEQFF. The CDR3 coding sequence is TGTGCCAGCAGCCGGCCAGCAAAACCCTACAATGAGCAGTTCTTC.

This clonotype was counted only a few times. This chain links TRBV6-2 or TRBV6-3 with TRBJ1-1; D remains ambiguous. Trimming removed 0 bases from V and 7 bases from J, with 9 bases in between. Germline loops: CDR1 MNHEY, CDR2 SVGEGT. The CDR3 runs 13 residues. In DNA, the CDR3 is TGTGCCAGCAGTTACTCCCCAGGAGTTGAAGCTTTCTTT. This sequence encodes CASSYSPGVEAFF.

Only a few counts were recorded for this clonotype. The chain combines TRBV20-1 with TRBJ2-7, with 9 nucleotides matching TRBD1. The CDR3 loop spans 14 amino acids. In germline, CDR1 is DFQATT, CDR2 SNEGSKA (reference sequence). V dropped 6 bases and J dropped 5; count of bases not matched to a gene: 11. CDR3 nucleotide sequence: TGCAGTGCCCCCCAAAGACAGGGGGGTCACGAGCAGTACTTC. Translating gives CSAPQRQGGHEQYF.

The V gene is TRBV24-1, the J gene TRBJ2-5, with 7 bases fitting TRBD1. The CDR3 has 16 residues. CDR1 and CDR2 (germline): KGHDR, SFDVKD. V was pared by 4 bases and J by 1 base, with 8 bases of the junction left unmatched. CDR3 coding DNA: TGTGCCACCAGTGACCCGACAGGGAGTCTCCAAGAGACCCAGTACTTC. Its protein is CATSDPTGSLQETQYF.

CDR3 amino acids: CASSPPSDEQYF. CDR3 sequence (DNA): TGTGCCAGCAGCCCCCCATCTGACGAGCAGTACTTC. The genes are TRBV7-9 and TRBJ2-7; no clear D gene. The V end was cut by 5 bases, the J end by 5 bases, with 10 bases between. In germline, CDR1 is SEHNR, CDR2 FQNEAQ (reference sequence). This CDR3 has 12 amino acids.

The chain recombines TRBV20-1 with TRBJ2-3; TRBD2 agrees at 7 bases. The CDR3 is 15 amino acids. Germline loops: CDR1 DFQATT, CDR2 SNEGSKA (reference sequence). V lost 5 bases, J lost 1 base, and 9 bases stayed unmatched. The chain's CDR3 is CSAALRGDGTDTQYF. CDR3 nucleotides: TGCAGTGCTGCTCTTCGGGGGGATGGCACAGATACGCAGTATTTT.

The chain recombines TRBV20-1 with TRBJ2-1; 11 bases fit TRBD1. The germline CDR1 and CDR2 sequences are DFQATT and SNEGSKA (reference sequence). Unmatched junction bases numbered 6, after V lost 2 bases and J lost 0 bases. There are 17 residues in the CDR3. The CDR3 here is CSARTGGTGGSYNEQFF. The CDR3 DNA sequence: TGCAGTGCTAGAACCGGGGGGACAGGGGGCTCCTACAATGAGCAGTTCTTC.

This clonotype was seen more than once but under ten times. CDR3 protein: CASSPARIPYNEQFF. The CDR3 nucleotides read TGTGCCAGCAGCCCCGCTAGGATCCCCTACAATGAGCAGTTCTTC. The V gene is TRBV28, the J gene TRBJ2-1; D is undetermined. This CDR3 region has 15 residues. In germline, CDR1 is MDHEN, CDR2 SYDVKM. With 6 bases removed from V and 2 bases from J, the gap between germline ends came to 14 bases.

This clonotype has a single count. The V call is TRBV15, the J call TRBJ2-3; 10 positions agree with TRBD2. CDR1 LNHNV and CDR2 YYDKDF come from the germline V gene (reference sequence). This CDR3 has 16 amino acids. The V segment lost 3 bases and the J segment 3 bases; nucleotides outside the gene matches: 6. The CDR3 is CATSSRSGRATDTQYF. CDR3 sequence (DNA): TGTGCCACCAGCAGCCGGAGCGGGAGGGCGACAGATACGCAGTATTTT.

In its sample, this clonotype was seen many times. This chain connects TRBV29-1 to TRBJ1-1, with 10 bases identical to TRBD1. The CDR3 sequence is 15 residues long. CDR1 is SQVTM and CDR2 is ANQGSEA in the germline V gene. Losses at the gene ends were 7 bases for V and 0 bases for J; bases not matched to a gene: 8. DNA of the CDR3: TGCAGCGCCACTAAGGGACAGGGGATGAACACTGAAGCTTTCTTT. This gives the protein CSATKGQGMNTEAFF.

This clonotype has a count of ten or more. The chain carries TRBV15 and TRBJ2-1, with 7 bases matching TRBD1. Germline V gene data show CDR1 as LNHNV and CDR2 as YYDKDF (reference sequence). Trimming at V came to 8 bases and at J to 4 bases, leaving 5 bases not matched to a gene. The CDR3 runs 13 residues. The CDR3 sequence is CATGTAFYNEQFF. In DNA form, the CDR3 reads TGTGCCACCGGGACAGCATTTTACAATGAGCAGTTCTTC.

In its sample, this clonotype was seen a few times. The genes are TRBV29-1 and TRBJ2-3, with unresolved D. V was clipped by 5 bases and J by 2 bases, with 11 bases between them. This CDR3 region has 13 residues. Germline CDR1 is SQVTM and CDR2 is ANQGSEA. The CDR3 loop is CSVLNKPTDTQYF. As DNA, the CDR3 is TGCAGCGTTTTGAACAAACCCACAGATACGCAGTATTTT.

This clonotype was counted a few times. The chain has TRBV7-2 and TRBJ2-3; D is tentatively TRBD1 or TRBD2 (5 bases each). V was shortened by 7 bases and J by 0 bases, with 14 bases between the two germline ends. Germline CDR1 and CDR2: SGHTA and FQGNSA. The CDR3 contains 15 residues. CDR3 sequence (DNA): TGTGCCAGCACCTCCCTCGGGGCTAGCACAGATACGCAGTATTTT. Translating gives CASTSLGASTDTQYF.

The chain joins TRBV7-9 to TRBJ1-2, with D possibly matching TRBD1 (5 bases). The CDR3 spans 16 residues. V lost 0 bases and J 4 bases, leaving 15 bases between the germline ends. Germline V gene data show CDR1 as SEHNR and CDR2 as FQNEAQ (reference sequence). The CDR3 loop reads CASSLAGTGNIYGYTF. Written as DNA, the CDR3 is TGTGCCAGCAGCTTAGCAGGGACTGGAAACATCTATGGCTACACCTTC.

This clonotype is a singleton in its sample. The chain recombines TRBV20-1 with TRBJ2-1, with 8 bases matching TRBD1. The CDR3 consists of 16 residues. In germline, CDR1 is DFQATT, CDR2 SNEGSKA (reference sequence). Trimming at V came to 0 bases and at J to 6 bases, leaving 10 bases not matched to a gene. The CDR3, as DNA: TGCAGTGCTAGAGATATGGACAGGGTCTGGTCCAATGAGCAGTTCTTC. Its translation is CSARDMDRVWSNEQFF.

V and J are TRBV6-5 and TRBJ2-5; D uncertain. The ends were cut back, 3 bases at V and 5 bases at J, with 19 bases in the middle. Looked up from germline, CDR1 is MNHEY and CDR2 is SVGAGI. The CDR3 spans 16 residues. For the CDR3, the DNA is TGTGCCAGCAGTTATAATCCCCCGGCTTTCGGGGAGACCCAGTACTTC. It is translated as CASSYNPPAFGETQYF.

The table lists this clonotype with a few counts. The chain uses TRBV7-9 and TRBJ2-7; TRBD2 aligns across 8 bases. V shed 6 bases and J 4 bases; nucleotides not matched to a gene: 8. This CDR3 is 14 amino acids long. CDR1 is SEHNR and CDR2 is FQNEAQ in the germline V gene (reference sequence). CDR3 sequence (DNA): TGTGCCAGCAGTCCCCCGACTAGCGTGTACGAGCAGTACTTC. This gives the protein CASSPPTSVYEQYF.